This entry concerns a single TCR beta chain. This sample was included in a study of blood T cell repertoires in COVID-19. Study-level background: Whether acute or convalescent, the COVID-19 samples came from the United States, Italy and Spain.

Cohorts were based on clinical histories the participants reported. Per germline, CDR1 SGHAT and CDR2 FQNNGV. There are 15 residues in the CDR3. Trimming took off 3 bases at V and 2 bases at J, with 13 bases between the two ends. Per the study methods: Estimation of nucleated cell counts was performed using reference gene primer amplification. Assay: immunoSEQ multiplex PCR; the TCRdb copy retains only in-frame clones and omits some. D and trimming were read from the DNA, whereas the V and J calls and clone size are those reported in that table. The sample includes roughly 170,000 clones, around 82% of them seen just once.

This clonotype originated in a woman aged 45-60 years in a cohort exposed to, infected with or recovered from COVID-19 (not recorded which). Sequences were obtained from PBMCs or T cells enriched from blood (not recorded which). This sequence joins TRBV11-2 and TRBJ2-5, with a weak D call TRBD1 (5 bases). CDR3 sequence (DNA): TGTGCCAGCAGCTTGTCAGTTAGGGGACAAGAGACCCAGTACTTC. Translating gives CASSLSVRGQETQYF.